Each of the 9 T cell receptor beta chains below was sequenced from the same sample in a study of siplizumab effects on memory and regulatory T cells. The repertoire was sequenced with immunoSEQ multiplex PCR; TCRdb's copy has only in-frame clones and lacks some. This sample has about 100,000 clones, with 92% found just once. The sequenced sample was Tregs sorted from blood. These receptors all stem from a human donor in good health.

This clone was picked up one time. The CDR3 coding sequence is TGCGCCAGCAGTTTTTCAGGTTTTGCCCAAGAGACCCAGTACTTC. It yields the protein CASSFSGFAQETQYF. The rearrangement uses TRBV5-1 and TRBJ2-5; D is uncertain. V lost 5 bases and J lost 1, with 15 bases in between. CDR1 is SGHRS and CDR2 is YFSETQ in the germline V gene. The CDR3 runs to 15 residues.

The chain is built from TRBV18 and TRBJ1-1; D perhaps matches TRBD1 (5 bases). The germline V and J ends were trimmed by 3 bases and 1 base, with 12 bases remaining between them. The CDR3 spans 15 residues. CDR1 is KGHSH and CDR2 is LQKENI in the germline V gene. CDR3 region: CASSPPPGANTEAFF. The CDR3 nucleotides read TGTGCCAGCTCACCCCCCCCTGGGGCGAACACTGAAGCTTTCTTT.

The chain joins TRBV7-9 to TRBJ2-3; 8 nucleotides line up with TRBD2. CDR3 length: 18 residues. Per the germline V gene, CDR1 is SEHNR and CDR2 is FQNEAQ (reference sequence). V shed 0 bases and J 0 bases; nucleotides not matched to a gene: 8. The CDR3 region is CASSLARTSFSSTDTQYF. The CDR3 DNA reads as TGTGCCAGCAGCTTAGCTAGGACTAGCTTTTCTAGCACAGATACGCAGTATTTT.

The V call is TRBV2, the J call TRBJ2-7; D is possibly TRBD2 (5 bases). Germline V gene lookup returns CDR1 SNHLY and CDR2 FYNNEI. V was trimmed by 5 bases and J by 4 bases, leaving 15 bases between them. The CDR3 extends over 14 amino acids. The CDR3 nucleotides read TGTGCCAGCAGTCGAGCGGCCATGGTTTACGAGCAGTACTTC. It is translated as CASSRAAMVYEQYF.

The chain carries TRBV10-3 and TRBJ2-6; 9 bases agree with TRBD1. The V and J ends lost 6 bases and 0 bases, in that order; junction bases with no gene match: 6. The CDR3 is 17 residues long. CDR1 and CDR2 from the germline V gene are ENHRY and SYGVKD. DNA of the CDR3: TGTGCCATCAGAGACCCGGGACAGGGCTCTGGGGCCAACGTCCTGACTTTC. It is translated as CAIRDPGQGSGANVLTF.

This chain connects TRBV4-2 to TRBJ2-1; 9 bases line up with TRBD2. J was trimmed by 0 bases and V by 2 bases; bases with no gene match: 5. This CDR3 contains 17 residues. Germline-derived CDR1 and CDR2 are LGHNA and YNFKEQ. DNA for the CDR3: TGTGCCAGCAGCCAAATCTTAGCGGGAGACTCCTACAATGAGCAGTTCTTC. It codes for CASSQILAGDSYNEQFF.

The chain has TRBV18 and TRBJ2-3; possible D gene TRBD2, 5 bases. The CDR3 is 15 residues long. V dropped 4 bases and J dropped 0 bases, with 11 bases sitting between them. CDR1 is KGHSH, CDR2 LQKENI, per germline. CDR3 residues: CASSLGTGSTDTQYF. The CDR3 nucleotides are TGTGCCAGCTCACTGGGAACGGGGAGCACAGATACGCAGTATTTT.

This sequence joins TRBV28 and TRBJ2-3, with 7 positions matching TRBD2. Germline assignment: CDR1 MDHEN and CDR2 SYDVKM. This CDR3 has 17 residues. V gave up 5 bases and J gave up 6 bases; unmatched junction bases: 17. The CDR3 DNA reads TGTGCCAGCAGTACCTCGGGAGGCGATAACCCCGGGGATACGCAGTATTTT. It is translated as CASSTSGGDNPGDTQYF. The full variable domain, completed using reference TRBV28 and TRBJ2-3, is DVKVTQSSRYLVKRTGEKVFLECVQDMDHENMFWYRQDPGLGLRLIYFSYDVKMKEKGDIPEGYSVSREKKERFSLILESASTNQTSMYLCASSTSGGDNPGDTQYFGPGTRLTVL.

The rearrangement uses TRBV19 and TRBJ2-6; D gene unclear. The CDR3 runs 13 residues. CDR1 is LNHDA and CDR2 is SQIVND in the germline V gene (reference sequence). V was clipped by 7 bases and J by 1 base, with 5 bases between them. The CDR3 DNA reads TGTGCCAGTATTAAGTCTGGGGCCAACGTCCTGACTTTC. It yields the protein CASIKSGANVLTF.